Here is one T cell receptor beta chain with its context. The protocol was immunoSEQ multiplex PCR, while the TCRdb copy is restricted to in-frame clones and leaves out a portion. Counted here are about 290,000 clones, around 86% occurring once; the ten biggest clones make up 1.7%. This specimen belongs to a study of blood T cell repertoires in COVID-19. The germline V and J ends were trimmed by 1 base and 7 bases, with 10 bases remaining between them. This CDR3 spans 14 amino acids. The germline V gene has CDR1 SGHAT and CDR2 FQNNGV. V usage is TRBV11-2 and J usage is TRBJ1-4; D not resolved. This receptor was identified in a woman aged 40 to 50 who had recovered from COVID-19. The sample taken for sequencing was PBMCs or T cells enriched from blood (not recorded which). The CDR3 coding sequence is TGTGCCAGCAGCTTAGCGGGGTTAAGTGAAAAACTGTTTTTT. It codes for CASSLAGLSEKLFF.